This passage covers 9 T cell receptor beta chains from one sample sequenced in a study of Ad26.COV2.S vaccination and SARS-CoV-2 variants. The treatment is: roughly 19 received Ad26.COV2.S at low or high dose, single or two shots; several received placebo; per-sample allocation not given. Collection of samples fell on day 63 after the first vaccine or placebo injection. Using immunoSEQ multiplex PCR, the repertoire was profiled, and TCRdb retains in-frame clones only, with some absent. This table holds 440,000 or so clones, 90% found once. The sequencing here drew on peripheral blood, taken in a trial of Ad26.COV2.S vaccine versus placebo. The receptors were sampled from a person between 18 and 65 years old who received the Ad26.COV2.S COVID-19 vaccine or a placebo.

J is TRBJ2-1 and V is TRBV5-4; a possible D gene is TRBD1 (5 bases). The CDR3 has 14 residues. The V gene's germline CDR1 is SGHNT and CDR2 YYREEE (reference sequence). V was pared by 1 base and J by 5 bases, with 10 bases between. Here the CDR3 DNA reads TGTGCCAGCAGCTTGCAGGGTGAGGACAATGAGCAGTTCTTC. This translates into CASSLQGEDNEQFF.

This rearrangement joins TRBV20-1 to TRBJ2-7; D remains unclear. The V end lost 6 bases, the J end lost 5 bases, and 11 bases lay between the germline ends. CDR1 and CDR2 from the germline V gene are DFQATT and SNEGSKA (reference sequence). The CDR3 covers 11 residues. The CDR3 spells CSAAGWDEQYF. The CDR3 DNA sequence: TGCAGTGCAGCCGGCTGGGACGAGCAGTACTTC.

As DNA, the CDR3 is TGTGCCAGCAGTTTAGCGGGAACCACCTACGAGCAGTACTTC. Protein product: CASSLAGTTYEQYF. The chain links TRBV28 to TRBJ2-7; tentative D call: TRBD2 (6 bases). The length of the CDR3 is 14 residues. CDR1 is MDHEN, CDR2 SYDVKM, per germline. Trimming took off 2 bases at V and 2 bases at J, with 10 bases between the two ends.

CDR3 DNA: TGCGCCAGCAGCCACCGGGACCAGCAGTACTTC. Its translation: CASSHRDQQYF. The rearrangement uses TRBV4-1 and TRBJ2-7; the D call may be TRBD1 or TRBD2 (5 bases each). The V gene lost 3 bases and the J gene lost 8 bases, with 8 bases spanning the gap. This CDR3 contains 11 residues. CDR1 is MGHRA and CDR2 is YSYEKL in the germline V gene.

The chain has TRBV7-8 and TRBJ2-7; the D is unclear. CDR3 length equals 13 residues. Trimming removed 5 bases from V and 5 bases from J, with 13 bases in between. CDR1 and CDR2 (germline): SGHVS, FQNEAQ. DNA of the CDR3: TGTGCCAGCAGCCATGGGTGGCGTGACGAGCAGTACTTC. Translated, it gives CASSHGWRDEQYF.

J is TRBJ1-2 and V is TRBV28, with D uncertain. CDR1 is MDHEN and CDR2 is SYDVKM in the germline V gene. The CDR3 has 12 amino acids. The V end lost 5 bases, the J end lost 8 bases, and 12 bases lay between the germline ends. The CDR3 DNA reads TGTGCCAGCAGTATCCGGGGTGGCGGCTACACCTTC. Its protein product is CASSIRGGGYTF.

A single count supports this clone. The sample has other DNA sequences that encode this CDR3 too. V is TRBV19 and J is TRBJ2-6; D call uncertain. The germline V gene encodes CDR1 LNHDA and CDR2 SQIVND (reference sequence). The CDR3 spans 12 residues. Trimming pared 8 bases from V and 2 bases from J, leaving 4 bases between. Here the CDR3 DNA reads TGTGCCAGTGGAACTGGGGCCAACGTCCTGACTTTC. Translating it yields CASGTGANVLTF.

In nucleotides, the CDR3 is TGTGCCAGCAGCCCCGACCGAGGGCTTGCAGATACGCAGTATTTT. Amino acid sequence: CASSPDRGLADTQYF. J is TRBJ2-3 and V is TRBV7-2, with D maybe TRBD2 (5 bases). This CDR3 has 15 amino acids. Between the trimmed V and J ends, which lost 5 bases and 4 bases, there was a span of 16 bases. The germline V gene encodes CDR1 SGHTA and CDR2 FQGNSA.

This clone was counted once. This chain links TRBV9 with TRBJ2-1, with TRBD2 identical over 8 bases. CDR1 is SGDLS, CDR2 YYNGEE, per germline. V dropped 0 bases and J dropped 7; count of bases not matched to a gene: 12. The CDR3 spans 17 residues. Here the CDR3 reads CASSVDLAGGLWNEQFF. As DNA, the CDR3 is TGTGCCAGCAGCGTAGACCTCGCGGGAGGATTGTGGAATGAGCAGTTCTTC.